This TCR beta chain was observed in a study of T cell repertoires in cytomegalovirus infection. Across the study: It can be stated that public TCR beta signatures indicated CMV infection as well as a matching HLA type.

TCRdb itself ran the reads through MiXCR, one entry per CDR3 protein. In the table there are 300,000 or so distinct CDR3 sequences, about 23% of which are singletons. The study's findings and limits: Cumulative public TCR beta family frequency identified carriers of CMV plus the relevant HLA. HLA-C-restricted CMV-specific TCR beta clonotypes were dominant in the ex vivo response.

Ten or more counts support this clonotype. Its antigen is undetermined. The CDR3 totals 14 residues. Trimming shortened V by 2 bases and J by 6 bases, and 11 bases separated the two germline ends. CDR1 and CDR2 (germline): SGHTA, FQGNSA. This TCR was sampled from a human donor in good health (CMV status not recorded). Some clones in this sample may be carry-over from other donors' samples. The chain employs TRBV7-2 and TRBJ1-5; possible D gene TRBD1, 5 bases. The sample consisted of PBMCs. The CDR3 here is CASSLSPGPQPQHF. The CDR3 DNA sequence: TGTGCCAGCAGCTTAAGTCCGGGGCCTCAGCCCCAGCATTTT.